Listed here are 5 T cell receptor beta chains from one sample, sequenced in a study of response to subunit inactivated influenza vaccine. TCRdb called the RT-PCR reads again in MiXCR, with one record for every CDR3 protein. Altogether around 570,000 distinct CDR3 sequences are present, about 11% being singletons, with the ten largest covering 11%. This same sample was also part of a study on T cells expressing NK-cell markers. That publication notes: In generating TCR beta cDNA, 5'RACE template switching with UMIs was used.

Sequencing used PBMCs from blood, obtained on the day of vaccination. The source is a man between 50 and 59 years old who received an inactivated influenza vaccine.

Many counts were recorded for this clonotype. The V and J genes are TRBV27 and TRBJ2-1; TRBD2 agrees at 8 bases. Germline trimming cut 3 bases from V and 6 bases from J; bases unmatched to any gene: 4. Germline V lookup: CDR1 MNHEY, CDR2 SMNVEV (reference sequence). The length of the CDR3 is 14 residues. The CDR3 region is CASSFYGRANEQFF. CDR3 nucleotide sequence: TGTGCCAGCAGTTTTTACGGGAGGGCCAATGAGCAGTTCTTC.

The chain has TRBV18 and TRBJ2-5; 9 nucleotides agree with TRBD1. CDR3 size: 17 residues. J gave up 5 bases and V 4 bases, and 14 bases lay outside the gene matches. Germline V lookup: CDR1 KGHSH, CDR2 LQKENI. The CDR3 sequence is CASSLLGTGSMAETQYF. The CDR3 nucleotides are TGTGCCAGCTCACTCCTAGGGACAGGGAGTATGGCGGAGACCCAGTACTTC.

V is TRBV20-1 and J is TRBJ2-1; 8 bases line up with TRBD2. This CDR3 region has 12 residues. The germline CDR1 and CDR2 sequences are DFQATT and SNEGSKA (reference sequence). CDR3 DNA: TGCAGCGGTAGCGGGGTCTTCAATGAGCAGTTCTTC. Protein sequence: CSGSGVFNEQFF.

This clonotype was observed at least ten times. This rearrangement joins TRBV5-1 to TRBJ2-3; D is unresolved. The CDR3 spans 15 residues. CDR1 SGHRS and CDR2 YFSETQ come from the germline V gene. V lost 2 bases, J lost 0 bases, and 10 bases lay in between. The CDR3 DNA reads TGCGCCAGCAGCTTCAACTCCGCTAGCACAGATACGCAGTATTTT. Translating it yields CASSFNSASTDTQYF.

This clonotype appeared many times. The chain combines TRBV4-3 with TRBJ2-4; D is uncertain. The CDR3 sequence is 13 residues long. The V end lost 0 bases, the J end lost 10 bases, and 10 bases lay between the germline ends. The germline V gene has CDR1 LGHNA and CDR2 YSLEER. The CDR3 nucleotides are TGCGCCAGCAGCCAAGACCGGCGGATGATTCAGTACTTC. Amino acid sequence: CASSQDRRMIQYF.